The next 29 T cell receptor beta chains were all read from a single sample in a study of blood T cell repertoires in COVID-19. Clones were read by immunoSEQ multiplex PCR, and TCRdb kept only the in-frame ones, dropping some. Of 200,000 or so clones listed, over 80% were seen once; the top ten hold 4.5% to 5.5%. Material: peripheral blood. These receptors were obtained from a human donor in a cohort sampled during active COVID-19.

Turning to this clone: Additional DNA sequences in this sample encode the identical CDR3. CDR3 sequence: CASSYLYEQYF. For the CDR3, the DNA is TGTGCCAGCAGTTACTTATACGAGCAGTACTTC. The chain combines TRBV6-2 or TRBV6-3 with TRBJ2-7; D unclear. Germline lookup yields CDR1 MNHEY and CDR2 SVGEGT. CDR3 length: 11 amino acids. V was pared by 1 base and J by 4 bases, with 2 bases between.

This chain joins TRBV28 and TRBJ2-7; weak D call: TRBD2 (5 bases). The ends were cut back, 6 bases at V and 4 bases at J, with 16 bases in the middle. This CDR3 has 14 residues. CDR1 is MDHEN and CDR2 is SYDVKM in the germline V gene. CDR3 region: CASRTRVFAYEQYF. DNA of the CDR3: TGTGCCAGCAGAACTAGAGTCTTCGCATACGAGCAGTACTTC.

This clone occurred a few times. CDR3 sequence reads: CASSLVSSGNTIYF. The DNA of the CDR3 is TGTGCCAGCAGTTTAGTCAGCTCTGGAAACACCATATATTTT. The chain has TRBV28 and TRBJ1-3; D unclear. Deletions cut 2 bases from V and 0 bases from J, with 5 bases between. Germline CDR1 reads MDHEN; CDR2 reads SYDVKM. This CDR3 comprises 14 residues.

The chain carries TRBV19 and TRBJ2-6; maybe TRBD1 (5 bases). Per germline, CDR1 LNHDA and CDR2 SQIVND (reference sequence). Trimming stripped 5 bases from V and 3 bases from J, with 17 bases between. This CDR3 comprises 17 residues. In DNA form, the CDR3 reads TGTGCCAGTAGTCTCCTACCCCGACAGTTTGGGGCCAACGTCCTGACTTTC. Protein sequence: CASSLLPRQFGANVLTF.

The chain joins TRBV28 to TRBJ1-6; maybe TRBD1 (5 bases). This CDR3 contains 14 residues. The V and J ends lost 2 bases and 9 bases respectively, with 11 bases between them. In germline, CDR1 is MDHEN, CDR2 SYDVKM. This chain's CDR3 is CASSLVQGGSPLHF. The DNA for the CDR3 is TGTGCCAGCAGTTTAGTCCAGGGTGGTTCACCCCTCCACTTT.

This clone appeared a single time. The V and J genes are TRBV6-2 or TRBV6-3 and TRBJ2-7, with TRBD1 as a possible D gene (6 bases). Germline V gene sequence: CDR1 MNHEY, CDR2 SVGEGT. The length of the CDR3 is 13 residues. Deletions cut 0 bases from V and 6 bases from J, with 9 bases between. The CDR3 sequence: CASSYSFRGEQYF. CDR3 DNA: TGTGCCAGCAGTTACTCGTTCAGGGGCGAGCAGTACTTC.

The V gene is TRBV28, the J gene TRBJ2-7; D not resolved. V was trimmed by 2 bases and J by 3 bases, leaving 8 bases between them. This CDR3 spans 13 amino acids. Germline V CDR1 and CDR2: MDHEN, SYDVKM. CDR3 amino acids: CASSLERFYEQYF. The DNA for the CDR3 is TGTGCCAGCAGTTTAGAACGGTTCTACGAGCAGTACTTC.

The chain is built from TRBV2 and TRBJ1-6; possibly TRBD1 for D (5 bases). Trimming cost V 6 bases and J 10 bases, with 13 bases left between them. The V gene's germline CDR1 is SNHLY and CDR2 FYNNEI. The CDR3 runs to 13 residues. The CDR3 reads CASRGWGVSPLHF. In nucleotides, the CDR3 is TGTGCCAGCAGGGGCTGGGGGGTCTCACCCCTCCACTTT.

CDR3 residues: CASSSSGMNTEAFF. CDR3 nucleotide sequence: TGTGCCAGCAGTTCCTCCGGTATGAACACTGAAGCTTTCTTT. The chain couples TRBV6-2 or TRBV6-3 to TRBJ1-1; no reliable D call. Germline-derived CDR1 and CDR2 are MNHEY and SVGEGT. CDR3 length: 14 amino acids. Trimming took off 4 bases at V and 0 bases at J, with 9 bases between the two ends.

The genes are TRBV9 and TRBJ2-1, with 8 nucleotides matching TRBD2. CDR1 SGDLS and CDR2 YYNGEE come from the germline V gene. CDR3 length equals 15 residues. Trimming cost V 0 bases and J 4 bases; bases outside gene matches: 3. The CDR3 here is CASSVDGGGYNEQFF. CDR3 in DNA: TGTGCCAGCAGCGTAGATGGCGGGGGGTACAATGAGCAGTTCTTC.

The CDR3 reads CASRQGAPTYEQYF. CDR3 in DNA: TGTGCCAGCAGGCAGGGTGCGCCAACCTACGAGCAGTACTTC. The J gene is TRBJ2-7, the V gene TRBV6-5; D perhaps matches TRBD1 (5 bases). This CDR3 is built from 14 residues. Trimming pared 6 bases from V and 2 bases from J, leaving 14 bases between. Germline V gene sequence: CDR1 MNHEY, CDR2 SVGAGI.

This clone was counted a single time. The chain combines TRBV1 with TRBJ1-6; no DNA check was done on the table's D call, TRBD1. TRBV1 is deemed a pseudogene. The CDR3 runs 15 residues. The CDR3 DNA follows: TGCACCAGCAGCCACAAAGGGGGTGGAGCTTCACCCCTCCACTTT. Its protein is CTSSHKGGGASPLHF.

The chain has TRBV7-3 and TRBJ2-7, with 8 positions matching TRBD2. Germline-derived CDR1 and CDR2 are SGHTA and FQGTGA. Unmatched junction bases numbered 3, after V lost 5 bases and J lost 3 bases. There are 13 residues in the CDR3. CDR3 nucleotide sequence: TGTGCCAGCAGCCGGGGACTAGGCTACGAGCAGTACTTC. Translation gives CASSRGLGYEQYF.

This clone was observed a few times. The rearrangement links TRBV4-2 to TRBJ1-5; D perhaps matches TRBD1 (6 bases). This CDR3 region has 16 residues. Germline-derived CDR1 and CDR2 are LGHNA and YNFKEQ. Trimming took off 0 bases at V and 6 bases at J, with 15 bases between the two ends. CDR3 loop: CASSQDWGGRGQPQHF. DNA for the CDR3: TGTGCCAGCAGCCAAGATTGGGGGGGGCGAGGTCAGCCCCAGCATTTT.

The rearrangement uses TRBV5-1 and TRBJ2-3; D may be TRBD1 (6 bases). The germline gives CDR1 SGHRS, CDR2 YFSETQ. V was shortened by 0 bases and J by 1 base, with 12 bases between the two germline ends. This CDR3 has 16 residues. DNA for the CDR3: TGCGCCAGCAGCTTGGGGGGGCGGTCAGGCACAGATACGCAGTATTTT. Translated, it gives CASSLGGRSGTDTQYF.

This clone was counted between two and nine times. The DNA for the CDR3 is TGCAGCGGCCGGGACAGCTCCTACGAGCAGTACTTC. Translating gives CSGRDSSYEQYF. V and J are TRBV29-1 and TRBJ2-7, with 7 bases aligning to TRBD1. This CDR3 has 12 amino acids. Germline assignment: CDR1 SQVTM and CDR2 ANQGSEA. V gave up 7 bases and J gave up 0 bases; unmatched junction bases: 3.

Comments on this clone: Other DNA sequences in this sample translate to the same CDR3. The rearrangement uses TRBV5-1 and TRBJ1-6; D gene uncertain. The V end was cut by 0 bases, the J end by 5 bases, with 6 bases between. CDR1 SGHRS and CDR2 YFSETQ come from the germline V gene. The CDR3 is made up of 14 amino acids. The CDR3 bases are TGCGCCAGCAGCTTGGACCGCGATAATTCACCCCTCCACTTT. It is translated as CASSLDRDNSPLHF.

This rearrangement joins TRBV5-1 to TRBJ1-2; D is uncertain. V shed 0 bases and J shed 0 bases, with 12 bases lying between them. CDR3 length: 16 amino acids. Germline assignment: CDR1 SGHRS and CDR2 YFSETQ. The CDR3, as DNA: TGCGCCAGCAGCTTGGTTTCCGGGGTGGCTAACTATGGCTACACCTTC. Translated, it gives CASSLVSGVANYGYTF. The complete variable domain, with remaining parts taken from reference TRBV5-1 and TRBJ1-2, reads KAGVTQTPRYLIKTRGQQVTLSCSPISGHRSVSWYQQTPGQGLQFLFEYFSETQRNKGNFPGRFSGRQFSNSRSEMNVSTLELGDSALYLCASSLVSGVANYGYTFGSGTRLTVV.

The chain couples TRBV28 to TRBJ1-1, with 9 positions matching TRBD1. This CDR3 comprises 15 residues. Germline V gene lookup returns CDR1 MDHEN and CDR2 SYDVKM. The ends lost 5 bases at V and 5 bases at J; junction bases unmatched: 9. As DNA, the CDR3 is TGTGCCAGCAGTCGCTCGGACAGGGGAAGGACTGAAGCTTTCTTT. Translated, it gives CASSRSDRGRTEAFF.

The chain combines TRBV30 with TRBJ1-5; D call uncertain. The germline V gene encodes CDR1 GTSNPN and CDR2 SVGIG (reference sequence). The CDR3 spans 13 residues. V shed 4 bases and J shed 3 bases, with 10 bases lying between them. CDR3 loop: CAWNRGVNQPQHF. The CDR3 nucleotides are TGTGCCTGGAATCGGGGAGTCAATCAGCCCCAGCATTTT.

The chain employs TRBV18 and TRBJ1-1; D is possibly TRBD1 (6 bases). Germline V gives CDR1 KGHSH, CDR2 LQKENI. V was pared by 6 bases and J by 1 base, with 12 bases between. This CDR3 has 14 residues. The CDR3 coding sequence is TGTGCCAGCTCTCTTTCGGGACAGAACACTGAAGCTTTCTTT. Translated: CASSLSGQNTEAFF. The full variable domain, completed using reference TRBV18 and TRBJ1-1, is NAGVMQNPRHLVRRRGQEARLRCSPMKGHSHVYWYRQLPEEGLKFMVYLQKENIIDESGMPKERFSAEFPKEGPSILRIQQVVRGDSAAYFCASSLSGQNTEAFFGQGTRLTVV.

This rearrangement joins TRBV14 to TRBJ2-7, with a possible D match to TRBD2 (5 bases). The CDR3 totals 13 residues. Trimming pared 1 base from V and 12 bases from J, leaving 16 bases between. Germline-derived CDR1 and CDR2 are SGHDN and FVKESK. CDR3 DNA: TGTGCCAGCAGCCAAGTCAAAAAAGGGAGATCGTACTTC. It is translated as CASSQVKKGRSYF.

For this clone: Different DNA sequences within this sample yield the same CDR3. The chain is built from TRBV5-4 and TRBJ1-1; tentatively, D is TRBD1 (5 bases). Germline V lookup: CDR1 SGHNT, CDR2 YYREEE (reference sequence). The CDR3 runs to 13 residues. V lost 1 base to trimming and J lost 5 bases, with 9 bases between them. The CDR3 DNA reads as TGTGCCAGCAGCTTGCCAGGGCTAACTGAAGCTTTCTTT. Translated: CASSLPGLTEAFF.

This chain links TRBV6-5 with TRBJ1-5; no clear D. Trimming shortened V by 6 bases and J by 5 bases, and 14 bases separated the two germline ends. The CDR3 sequence is 14 residues long. Per germline, CDR1 MNHEY and CDR2 SVGAGI. This chain's CDR3 is CASRPGWVDQPQHF. In DNA form, the CDR3 reads TGTGCCAGCAGACCAGGTTGGGTCGATCAGCCCCAGCATTTT.

The CDR3: CASSPRTALGGYTF. The CDR3 DNA sequence: TGTGCCAGCAGCCCCAGGACAGCGCTAGGAGGCTACACCTTC. V and J are TRBV27 and TRBJ1-2; a weak D match, TRBD1 (6 bases). The germline V gene encodes CDR1 MNHEY and CDR2 SMNVEV (reference sequence). V was cut by 6 bases and J by 8 bases, with 19 bases left in between. The CDR3 totals 14 residues.

The rearrangement links TRBV5-4 to TRBJ2-3, with D possibly TRBD2 on 6 matching bases. Germline V gene data show CDR1 as SGHNT and CDR2 as YYREEE (reference sequence). CDR3 length equals 15 residues. Trimming shortened V by 2 bases and J by 3 bases, and 13 bases separated the two germline ends. CDR3: CASSLVGGATDTQYF. In nucleotides, the CDR3 is TGTGCCAGCAGCTTAGTCGGGGGAGCAACAGATACGCAGTATTTT. Full variable domain (missing parts from reference TRBV5-4 and TRBJ2-3): ETGVTQSPTHLIKTRGQQVTLRCSSQSGHNTVSWYQQALGQGPQFIFQYYREEENGRGNFPPRFSGLQFPNYSSELNVNALELDDSALYLCASSLVGGATDTQYFGPGTRLTVL.

This chain uses TRBV6-5 with TRBJ2-7; maybe TRBD1 (6 bases). Germline V gene sequence: CDR1 MNHEY, CDR2 SVGAGI. Trimming pared 0 bases from V and 1 base from J, leaving 13 bases between. This CDR3 has 16 residues. The CDR3 is CASSYSGGERSYEQYF. The CDR3 DNA is TGTGCCAGCAGTTACTCTGGGGGCGAGAGGTCCTACGAGCAGTACTTC.

CDR3 amino acids: CASSLNRDSYEQYF. DNA for the CDR3: TGTGCCAGCAGCTTGAACAGGGACTCCTACGAGCAGTACTTC. The chain uses TRBV7-8 and TRBJ2-7, with D possibly matching TRBD1 (6 bases). The CDR3 is made up of 14 amino acids. The germline gives CDR1 SGHVS, CDR2 FQNEAQ. Between the trimmed V and J ends, which lost 3 bases and 0 bases, there was a span of 9 bases.

The V call is TRBV12-5, the J call TRBJ1-2; D is unresolved. The V and J ends lost 1 base and 4 bases respectively, with 10 bases between them. The germline gives CDR1 LGHNT, CDR2 FRNRAP. This CDR3 has 14 residues. DNA for the CDR3: TGTGCTAGTGGTTTGGGGGAGGGCCGCTATGGCTACACCTTC. It yields the protein CASGLGEGRYGYTF.